The entry below describes one T cell receptor beta chain. Time point given: sample taken at primary tumor resection. Whole RNA came from tumor, nontumor lung or frozen PBMC and was sequenced without being sorted. TCRdb independently ran MiXCR on the 5' RACE reads; one entry per CDR3 protein. Here the sample spans about 82,000 distinct CDR3 sequences, 10% to 15% being singletons. These data belong to a study of spatial heterogeneity in lung cancer. The ends were cut back, 6 bases at V and 6 bases at J, with 18 bases in the middle. CDR1 and CDR2 (germline): SGHAT, FQNNGV. This CDR3 has 15 residues. This TCR was sampled from a male donor with early-stage non-small cell lung cancer. The sequences come from PBMCs, collected at surgery. The chain combines TRBV11-2 with TRBJ2-1; weak D call: TRBD2 (5 bases). The CDR3 nucleotides read TGTGCCAGCAGGTCCGGACTGCCAGGCTCCAATGAGCAGTTCTTC. Its translation is CASRSGLPGSNEQFF.